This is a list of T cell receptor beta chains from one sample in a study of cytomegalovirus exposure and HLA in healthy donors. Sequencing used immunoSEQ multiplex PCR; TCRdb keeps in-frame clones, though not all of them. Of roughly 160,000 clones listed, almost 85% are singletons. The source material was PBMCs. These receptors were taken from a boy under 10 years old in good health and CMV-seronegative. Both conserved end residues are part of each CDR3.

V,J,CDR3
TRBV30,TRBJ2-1,CAWSLRLGQFF
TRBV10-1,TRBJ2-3,CASSESPGETDTQYF
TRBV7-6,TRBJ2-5,CASSPSETQYF
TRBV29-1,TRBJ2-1,CSALETSGRSEQFF
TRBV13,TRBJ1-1,CASSMQTGVAKAFF
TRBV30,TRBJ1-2,CAWAPQGAPRGYTF
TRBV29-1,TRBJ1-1,CGCTGGWGAFF
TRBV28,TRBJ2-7,CASSLRRASGSYEQYF
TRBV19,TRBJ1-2,CASSHPTGRYGYTF
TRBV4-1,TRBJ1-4,CASSDIQGKNEKLFF
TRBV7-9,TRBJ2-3,CASSSLSGREGTQYF
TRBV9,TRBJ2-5,CASSPRETSGGRETQYF
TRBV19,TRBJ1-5,CASSIGAGSQPQHF
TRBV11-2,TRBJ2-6,CASSSGQGAIRFGANVLTF
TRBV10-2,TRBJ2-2,CASSEGLVSGELFF
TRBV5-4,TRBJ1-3,CASSLDGFRGNTIYF
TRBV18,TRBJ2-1,CASSPPTSGDNEQFF